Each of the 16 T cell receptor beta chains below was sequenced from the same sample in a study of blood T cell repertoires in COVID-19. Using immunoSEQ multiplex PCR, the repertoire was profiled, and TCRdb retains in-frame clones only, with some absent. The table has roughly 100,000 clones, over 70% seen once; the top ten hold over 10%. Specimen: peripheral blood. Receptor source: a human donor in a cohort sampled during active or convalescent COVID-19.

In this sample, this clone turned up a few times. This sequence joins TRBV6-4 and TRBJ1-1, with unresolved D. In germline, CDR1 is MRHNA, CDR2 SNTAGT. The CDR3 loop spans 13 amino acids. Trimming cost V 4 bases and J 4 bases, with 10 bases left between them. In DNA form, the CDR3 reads TGTGCCAGCAGTGGTTCCCGGGGCACTGAAGCTTTCTTT. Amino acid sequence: CASSGSRGTEAFF.

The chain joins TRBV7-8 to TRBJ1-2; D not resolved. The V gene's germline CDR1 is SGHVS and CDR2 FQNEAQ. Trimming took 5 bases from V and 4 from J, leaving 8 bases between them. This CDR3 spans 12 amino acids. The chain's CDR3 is CASSLEAYGYTF. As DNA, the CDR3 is TGTGCCAGCAGCCTCGAGGCCTATGGCTACACCTTC.

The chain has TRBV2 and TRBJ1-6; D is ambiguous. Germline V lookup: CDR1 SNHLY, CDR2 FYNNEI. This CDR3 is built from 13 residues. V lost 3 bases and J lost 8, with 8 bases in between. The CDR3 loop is CASSEETHSPLHF. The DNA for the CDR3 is TGTGCCAGCAGTGAGGAGACCCATTCACCCCTCCACTTT.

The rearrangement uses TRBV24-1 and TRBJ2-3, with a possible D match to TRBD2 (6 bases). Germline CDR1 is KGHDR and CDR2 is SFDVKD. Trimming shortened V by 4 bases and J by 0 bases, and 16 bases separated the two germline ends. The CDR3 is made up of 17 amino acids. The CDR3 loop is CATSDPGRGISTDTQYF. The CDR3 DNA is TGTGCCACCAGTGACCCTGGTCGGGGGATAAGCACAGATACGCAGTATTTT.

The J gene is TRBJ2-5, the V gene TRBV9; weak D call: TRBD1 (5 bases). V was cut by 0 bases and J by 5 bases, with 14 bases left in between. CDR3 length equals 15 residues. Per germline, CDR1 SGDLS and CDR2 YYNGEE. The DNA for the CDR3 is TGTGCCAGCAGCGTAGGTTTTGGGGCCTCGGAGACCCAGTACTTC. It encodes CASSVGFGASETQYF.

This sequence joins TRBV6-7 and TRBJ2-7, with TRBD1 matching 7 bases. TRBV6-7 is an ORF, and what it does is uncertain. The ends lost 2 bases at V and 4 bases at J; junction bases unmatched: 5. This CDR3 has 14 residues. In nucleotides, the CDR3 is TGTGCCAGCAGTTACCTGGACAGGACTTACGAGCAGTACTTC. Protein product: CASSYLDRTYEQYF.

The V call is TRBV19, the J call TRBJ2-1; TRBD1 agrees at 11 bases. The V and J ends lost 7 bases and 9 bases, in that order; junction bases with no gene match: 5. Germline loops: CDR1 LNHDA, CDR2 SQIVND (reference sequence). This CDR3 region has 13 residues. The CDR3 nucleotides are TGTGCCAGTACTGGACAGGGGGCCAGTGAGCAGTTCTTC. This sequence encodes CASTGQGASEQFF.

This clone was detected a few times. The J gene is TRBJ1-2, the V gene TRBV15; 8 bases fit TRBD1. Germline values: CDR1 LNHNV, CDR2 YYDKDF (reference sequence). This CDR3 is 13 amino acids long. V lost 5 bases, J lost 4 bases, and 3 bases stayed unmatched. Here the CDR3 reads CATSSDRGYGYTF. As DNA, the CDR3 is TGTGCCACCAGCTCTGACAGGGGCTATGGCTACACCTTC.

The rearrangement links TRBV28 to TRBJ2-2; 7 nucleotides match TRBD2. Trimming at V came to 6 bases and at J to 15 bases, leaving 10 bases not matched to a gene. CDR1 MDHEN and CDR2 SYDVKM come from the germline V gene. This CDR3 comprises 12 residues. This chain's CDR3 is CASRSLGGLLFF. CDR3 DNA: TGTGCCAGCAGATCCCTGGGAGGGTTATTGTTTTTT.

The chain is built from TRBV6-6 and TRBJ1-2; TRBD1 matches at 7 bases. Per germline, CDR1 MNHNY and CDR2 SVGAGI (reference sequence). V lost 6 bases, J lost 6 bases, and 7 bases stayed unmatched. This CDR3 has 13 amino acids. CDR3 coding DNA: TGTGCCAGCAGGGAACAGGGGACAAATGGCTACACCTTC. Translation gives CASREQGTNGYTF.

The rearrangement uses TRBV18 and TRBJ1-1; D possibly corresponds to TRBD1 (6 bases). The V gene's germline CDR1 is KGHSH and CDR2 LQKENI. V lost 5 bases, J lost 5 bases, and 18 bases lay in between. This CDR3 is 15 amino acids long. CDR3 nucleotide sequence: TGTGCCAGCTCAGCAATGGGACACCAAGGGACTGAAGCTTTCTTT. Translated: CASSAMGHQGTEAFF.

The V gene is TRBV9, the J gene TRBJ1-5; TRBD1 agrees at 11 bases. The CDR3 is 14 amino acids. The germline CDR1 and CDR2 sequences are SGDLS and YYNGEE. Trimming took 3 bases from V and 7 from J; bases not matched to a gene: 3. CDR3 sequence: CASSAGTGGQPQHF. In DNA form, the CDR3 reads TGTGCCAGCAGCGCAGGGACAGGGGGGCAGCCCCAGCATTTT.

The CDR3 DNA reads TGTGCCAGTAGTAACGGACAGGGGGCGCAGGGCTACACCTTC. This gives the protein CASSNGQGAQGYTF. The J gene is TRBJ1-2, the V gene TRBV19, with 11 bases that match TRBD1. CDR3 length: 14 amino acids. Germline CDR1 is LNHDA and CDR2 is SQIVND (reference sequence). V lost 4 bases, J lost 8 bases, and 6 bases stayed unmatched.

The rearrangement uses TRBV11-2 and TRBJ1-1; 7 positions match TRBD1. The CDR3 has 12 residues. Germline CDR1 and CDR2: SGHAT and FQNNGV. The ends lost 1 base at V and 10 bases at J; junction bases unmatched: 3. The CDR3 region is CASSLGGTAAFF. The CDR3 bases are TGTGCCAGCAGCTTAGGAGGGACAGCAGCTTTCTTT.

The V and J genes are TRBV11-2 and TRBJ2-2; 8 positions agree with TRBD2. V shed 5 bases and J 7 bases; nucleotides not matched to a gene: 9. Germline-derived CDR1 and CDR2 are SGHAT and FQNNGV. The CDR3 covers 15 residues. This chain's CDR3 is CASSPRTSTFGELFF. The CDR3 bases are TGTGCCAGCAGCCCTCGGACTAGCACATTCGGGGAGCTGTTTTTT.

CDR3 in DNA: TGTGCCAGCAATTCACAGGGGCGGAGTACTGAAGCTTTCTTT. Residues: CASNSQGRSTEAFF. The chain couples TRBV2 to TRBJ1-1; 7 bases are a match to TRBD1. V lost 7 bases and J lost 5; bases outside the gene matches: 10. The CDR3 loop spans 14 amino acids. CDR1 is SNHLY and CDR2 is FYNNEI in the germline V gene. Full variable domain (outside the CDR3, taken from reference TRBV2 and TRBJ1-1): EPEVTQTPSHQVTQMGQEVILRCVPISNHLYFYWYRQILGQKVEFLVSFYNNEISEKSEIFDDQFSVERPDGSNFTLKIRSTKLEDSAMYFCASNSQGRSTEAFFGQGTRLTVV.